Below, one T cell receptor beta chain is given with its context. This clone turned up a few times. The antigen this receptor binds is unknown. The sample holds no much larger clone one base away, and base qualities are not on file. Each donor gave one peripheral blood draw, about 100 mL on average, collected into heparinised tubes. A BD FACSAria II was used to sort naive, central memory, regulatory and stem cell-like memory CD4+ T cells with a panel that included CD45RO, CCR7, CD25, CD127, CD95 and CD27. All sorted populations exceeded 95% purity. PBMCs were isolated right away by Lymphoprep density gradient centrifugation and were stained directly, without culture. So that batch effects would be minimized, each experiment stained and sorted samples in pairs, pairing one healthy donor with one patient. The entire amount of isolated RNA was reverse transcribed using the High Capacity cDNA Reverse Transcription Kit, so the sequenced TCRB transcripts were expressed ones. Deep immunoSEQ sequencing was performed on naive, central memory and regulatory T cell samples, with an average of roughly 3.3 million total reads per sample. Sorted cells were lysed in RLT buffer and RNA was extracted with DNase-treated RNeasy Micro or Mini kits, depending on cell number. Each cell subset was processed on its own to prevent cross-contamination, while patient and healthy donor samples were processed together. The immunoSEQ multiplex PCR was used to amplify TCRB sequences from cDNA, generating 87-bp fragments that spanned the CDR3 region. The amplicons were sequenced using the Illumina HiSeq platform. In the authors' own workflow: PCR bias was computationally corrected using synthetic template baselines, reads within Hamming distance 2 were collapsed, and singletons that could not be merged were discarded. Reads were aligned against IMGT so that V, D and J genes, CDR3 length and insertions or deletions at six rearrangement sites could be assigned. Clonotype counts were normalized to sorted cell number within each subset before computing true diversity and Gini coefficients with the tcR R package. The overlap coefficient, calculated on TCRB nucleotide sequences, was used to quantify repertoire sharing. Out-of-frame TCRB sequences from naive cells were analyzed as a proxy for the pre-selection repertoire. TCRdb obtained this table from immuneACCESS and retained in-frame rearrangements with V and J assigned. These tables miss some clones; where compared with another copy, unresolved V genes account for less than half of the shortfall, and the remainder is unexplained. V, J and clone size are those of that table, while D and trimming were read from the DNA. This sample gives around 650,000 clones in total; roughly 12% of them show up just once. The ten largest clones take up about 0.11% of the sample.

The data originate from a study of beta chain features in type 1 diabetes (dated by TCRdb to 2016 to 2019). As for the study more broadly: Mean age, gender distribution, total cell number and subset yield were not different between patients and healthy donors. Across all samples, 107,917,701 sorted cells were examined, and cell number per subset correlated strongly with RNA yield. In the study, TCRB repertoires of sorted circulating CD4+ T cell subsets from recently diagnosed type 1 diabetes patients were compared with those of matched healthy donors. Naive and central memory subsets were obtained from all 30 or so donors, but regulatory and stem cell-like memory subsets were isolated from only 8 patients and roughly eight healthy donors. Broad study findings and their caveats: Sequencing cDNA rather than genomic DNA could over-represent highly expressing activated cells, although activation and CD3 levels did not differ between groups. Patients with type 1 diabetes made fewer insertions and deleted more nucleotides at VDJ recombination sites, implying thymic rearrangement abnormalities. Shorter templates might be favored by PCR, yet because patient and control samples were amplified and corrected together, any such skew would affect both groups equally. The naive, central memory and regulatory TCRB repertoires appeared to resemble one another more closely among patients than among healthy donors. A moderate but significant shortening of TCRB CDR3 length was observed in type 1 diabetes patients in all four CD4+ subsets. HLA sub-analyses involved small numbers of individuals, so any influence of HLA type on TCRB rearrangement remained unresolved.

CDR1 and CDR2, per the germline V gene, are KGHSH and LQKENI. The junction shows trimming of 4 bases on V and 3 bases on J, and the gene matches do not reach 6 bases of it. From the cysteine through the phenylalanine, the CDR3 covers 14 amino acids. Of all the DNA, just the CDR3 is kept, 42 bases in frame from base 1. The source of this sequence is a man aged 25 to 40 with type 1 diabetes. This sequence uses TRBV18 and TRBJ2-7, with 7 central nucleotides matching TRBD2. Sample: naive CD4+ T cells from blood. The meaning of the sample's cell subset or site label: true naive CD4+ T cells. Here is the DNA: TGTGCCAGCTCACAGGGACGGGGGGACTACGAGCAGTACTTC. Its amino acids are CASSQGRGDYEQYF.